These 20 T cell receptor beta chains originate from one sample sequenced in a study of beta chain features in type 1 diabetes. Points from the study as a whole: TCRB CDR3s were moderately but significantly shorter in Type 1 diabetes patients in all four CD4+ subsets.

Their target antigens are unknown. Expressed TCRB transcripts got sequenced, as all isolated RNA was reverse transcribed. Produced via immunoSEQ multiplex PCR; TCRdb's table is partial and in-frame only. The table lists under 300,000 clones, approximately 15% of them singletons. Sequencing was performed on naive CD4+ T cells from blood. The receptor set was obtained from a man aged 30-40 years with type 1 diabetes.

The CDR3 protein is CASSLWGGTEAFF. Here the CDR3 DNA reads TGTGCCAGCAGCTTATGGGGGGGAACTGAAGCTTTCTTT. J is TRBJ1-1 and V is TRBV7-9; possible D gene TRBD1, 5 bases. The CDR3 totals 13 residues. CDR1 and CDR2 from the germline V gene are SEHNR and FQNEAQ (reference sequence). Trimming removed 2 bases from V and 5 bases from J, with 9 bases in between.

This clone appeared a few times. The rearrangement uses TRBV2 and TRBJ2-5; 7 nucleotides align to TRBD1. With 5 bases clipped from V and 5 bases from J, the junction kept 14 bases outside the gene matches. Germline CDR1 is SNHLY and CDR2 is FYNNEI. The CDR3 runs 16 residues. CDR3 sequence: CASSKDRAGTGETQYF. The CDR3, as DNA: TGTGCCAGCAGTAAAGACAGGGCCGGAACGGGGGAGACCCAGTACTTC.

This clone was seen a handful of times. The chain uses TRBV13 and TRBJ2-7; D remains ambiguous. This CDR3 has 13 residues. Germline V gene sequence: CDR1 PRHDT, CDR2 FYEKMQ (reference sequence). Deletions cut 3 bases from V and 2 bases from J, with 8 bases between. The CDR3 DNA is TGTGCCAGCAGCTTGACTGCCACCTACGAGCAGTACTTC. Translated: CASSLTATYEQYF.

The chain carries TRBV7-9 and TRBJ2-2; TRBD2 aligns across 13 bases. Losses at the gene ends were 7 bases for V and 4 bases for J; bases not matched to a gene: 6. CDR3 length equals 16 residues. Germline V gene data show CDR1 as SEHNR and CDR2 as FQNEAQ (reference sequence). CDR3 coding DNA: TGTGCCAGCAACCCGGGACTAGCGGGACTCACCGGGGAGCTGTTTTTT. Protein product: CASNPGLAGLTGELFF.

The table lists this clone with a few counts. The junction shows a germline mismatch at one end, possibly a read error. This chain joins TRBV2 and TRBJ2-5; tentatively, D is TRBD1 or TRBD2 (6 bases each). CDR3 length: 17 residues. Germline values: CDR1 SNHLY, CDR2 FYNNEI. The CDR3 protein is CASREGGHPSEKETQYF. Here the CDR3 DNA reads TGTGCCAGCAGAGAAGGGGGGCACCCCAGTGAAAAAGAGACCCAGTACTTC.

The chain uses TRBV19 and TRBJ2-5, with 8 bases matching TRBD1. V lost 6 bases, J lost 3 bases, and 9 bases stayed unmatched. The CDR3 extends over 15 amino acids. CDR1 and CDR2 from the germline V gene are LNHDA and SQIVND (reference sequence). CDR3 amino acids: CASSPGQGFEETQYF. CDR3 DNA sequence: TGTGCCAGTAGCCCCGGACAGGGATTCGAAGAGACCCAGTACTTC.

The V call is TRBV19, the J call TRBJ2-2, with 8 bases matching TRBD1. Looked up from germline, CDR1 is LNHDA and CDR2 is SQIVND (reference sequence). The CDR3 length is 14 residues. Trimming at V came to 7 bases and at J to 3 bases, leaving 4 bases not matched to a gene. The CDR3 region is CASKAGGYTGELFF. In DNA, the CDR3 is TGTGCCAGTAAGGCAGGGGGCTACACCGGGGAGCTGTTTTTT. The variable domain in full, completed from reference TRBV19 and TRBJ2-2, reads DGGITQSPKYLFRKEGQNVTLSCEQNLNHDAMYWYRQDPGQGLRLIYYSQIVNDFQKGDIAEGYSVSREKKESFPLTVTSAQKNPTAFYLCASKAGGYTGELFFGEGSRLTVL.

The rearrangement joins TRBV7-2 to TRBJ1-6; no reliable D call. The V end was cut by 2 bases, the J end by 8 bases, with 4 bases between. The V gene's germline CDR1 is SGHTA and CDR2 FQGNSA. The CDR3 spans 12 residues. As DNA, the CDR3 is TGTGCCAGCAGCTTACCGGATTCACCCCTCCACTTT. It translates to CASSLPDSPLHF.

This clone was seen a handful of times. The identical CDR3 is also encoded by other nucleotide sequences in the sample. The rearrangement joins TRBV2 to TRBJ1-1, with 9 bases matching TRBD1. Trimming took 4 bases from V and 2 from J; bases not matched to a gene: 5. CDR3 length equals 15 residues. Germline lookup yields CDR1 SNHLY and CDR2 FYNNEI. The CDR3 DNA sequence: TGTGCCAGCAGTGGGAACAGGGGGCCTAACACTGAAGCTTTCTTT. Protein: CASSGNRGPNTEAFF.

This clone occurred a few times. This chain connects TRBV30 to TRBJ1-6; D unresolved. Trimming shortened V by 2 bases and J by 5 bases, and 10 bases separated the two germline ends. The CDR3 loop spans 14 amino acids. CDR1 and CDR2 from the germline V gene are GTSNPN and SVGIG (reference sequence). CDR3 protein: CAWSTTLNNSPLHF. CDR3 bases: TGTGCCTGGAGTACGACACTTAATAATTCACCCCTCCACTTT.

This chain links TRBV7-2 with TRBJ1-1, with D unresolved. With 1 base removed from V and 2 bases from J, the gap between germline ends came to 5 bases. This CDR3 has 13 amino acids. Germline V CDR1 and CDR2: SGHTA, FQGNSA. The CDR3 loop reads CASSLGTNTEAFF. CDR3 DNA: TGTGCCAGCAGCTTAGGAACAAACACTGAAGCTTTCTTT. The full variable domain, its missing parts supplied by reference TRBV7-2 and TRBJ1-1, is GAGVSQSPSNKVTEKGKDVELRCDPISGHTALYWYRQSLGQGLEFLIYFQGNSAPDKSGLPSDRFSAERTGGSVSTLTIQRTQQEDSAVYLCASSLGTNTEAFFGQGTRLTVV.

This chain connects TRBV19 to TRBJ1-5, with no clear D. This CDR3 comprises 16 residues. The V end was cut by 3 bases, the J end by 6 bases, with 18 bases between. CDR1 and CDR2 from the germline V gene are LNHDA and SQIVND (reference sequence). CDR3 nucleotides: TGTGCCAGTAGTATTCGGGATCGGACTTCGGCTCAGCCCCAGCATTTT. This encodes CASSIRDRTSAQPQHF.

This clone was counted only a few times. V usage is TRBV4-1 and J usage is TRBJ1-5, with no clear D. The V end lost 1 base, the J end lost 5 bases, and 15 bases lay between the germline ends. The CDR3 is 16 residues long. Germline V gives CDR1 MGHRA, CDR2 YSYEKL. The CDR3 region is CASSQGPGEGDQPQHF. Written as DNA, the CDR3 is TGCGCCAGCAGCCAAGGTCCTGGGGAGGGAGATCAGCCCCAGCATTTT.

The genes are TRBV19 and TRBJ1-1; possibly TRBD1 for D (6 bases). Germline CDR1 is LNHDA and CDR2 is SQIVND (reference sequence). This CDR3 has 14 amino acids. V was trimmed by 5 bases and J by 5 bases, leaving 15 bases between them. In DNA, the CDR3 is TGTGCCAGTAGTGCCCTACAGGGAGGGACTGAAGCTTTCTTT. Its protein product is CASSALQGGTEAFF.

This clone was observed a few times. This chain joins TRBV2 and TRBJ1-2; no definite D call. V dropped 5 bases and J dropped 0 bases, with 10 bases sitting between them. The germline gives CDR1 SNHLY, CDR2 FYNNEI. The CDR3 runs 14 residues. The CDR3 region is CASSPSSTNYGYTF. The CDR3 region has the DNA TGTGCCAGCAGTCCTAGCTCTACTAACTATGGCTACACCTTC.

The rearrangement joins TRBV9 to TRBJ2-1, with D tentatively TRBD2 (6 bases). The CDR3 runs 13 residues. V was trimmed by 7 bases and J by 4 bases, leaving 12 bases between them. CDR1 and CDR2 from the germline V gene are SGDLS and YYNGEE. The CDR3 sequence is CASSPRGYNEQFF. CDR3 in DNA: TGTGCCAGCTCCCCGCGGGGTTACAATGAGCAGTTCTTC.

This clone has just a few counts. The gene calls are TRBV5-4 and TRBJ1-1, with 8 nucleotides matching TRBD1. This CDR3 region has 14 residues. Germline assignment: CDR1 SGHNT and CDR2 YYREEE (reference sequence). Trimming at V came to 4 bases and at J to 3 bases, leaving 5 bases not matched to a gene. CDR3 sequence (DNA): TGTGCCAGCAGCGTGGACAGGGTGGACACTGAAGCTTTCTTT. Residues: CASSVDRVDTEAFF. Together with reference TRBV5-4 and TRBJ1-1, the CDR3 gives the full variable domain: ETGVTQSPTHLIKTRGQQVTLRCSSQSGHNTVSWYQQALGQGPQFIFQYYREEENGRGNFPPRFSGLQFPNYSSELNVNALELDDSALYLCASSVDRVDTEAFFGQGTRLTVV.

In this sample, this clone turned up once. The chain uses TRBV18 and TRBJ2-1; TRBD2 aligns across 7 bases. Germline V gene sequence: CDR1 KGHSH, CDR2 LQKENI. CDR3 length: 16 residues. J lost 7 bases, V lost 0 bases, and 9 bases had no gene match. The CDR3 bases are TGTGCCAGCTCACCACCGGGCAGAAGCGGGGCGAATGAGCAGTTCTTC. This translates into CASSPPGRSGANEQFF.

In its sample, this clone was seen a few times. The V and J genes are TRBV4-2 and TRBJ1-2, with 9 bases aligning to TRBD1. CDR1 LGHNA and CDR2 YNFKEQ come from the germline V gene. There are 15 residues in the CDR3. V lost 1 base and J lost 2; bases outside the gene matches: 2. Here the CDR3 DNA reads TGTGCCAGCAGCCAAGCCGGGACAGGGAACTATGGCTACACCTTC. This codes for CASSQAGTGNYGYTF.

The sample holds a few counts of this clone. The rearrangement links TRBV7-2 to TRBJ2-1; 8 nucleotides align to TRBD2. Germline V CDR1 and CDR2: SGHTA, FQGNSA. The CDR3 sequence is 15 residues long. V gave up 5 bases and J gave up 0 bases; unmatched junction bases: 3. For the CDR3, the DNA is TGTGCCAGCAGCGCAAGCGGGAGCTCCTACAATGAGCAGTTCTTC. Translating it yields CASSASGSSYNEQFF.